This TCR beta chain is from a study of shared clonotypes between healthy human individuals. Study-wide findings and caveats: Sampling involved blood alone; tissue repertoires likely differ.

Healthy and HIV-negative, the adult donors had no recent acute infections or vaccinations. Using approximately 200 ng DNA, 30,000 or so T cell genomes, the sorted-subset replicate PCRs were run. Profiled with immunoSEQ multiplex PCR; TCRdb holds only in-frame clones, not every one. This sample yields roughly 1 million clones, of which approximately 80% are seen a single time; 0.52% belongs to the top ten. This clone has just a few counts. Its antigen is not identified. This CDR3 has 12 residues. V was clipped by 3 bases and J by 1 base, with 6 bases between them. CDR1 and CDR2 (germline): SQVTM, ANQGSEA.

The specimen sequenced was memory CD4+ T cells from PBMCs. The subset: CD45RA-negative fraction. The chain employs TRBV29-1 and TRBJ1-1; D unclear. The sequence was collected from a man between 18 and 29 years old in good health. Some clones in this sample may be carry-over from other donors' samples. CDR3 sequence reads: CSVDVWNTEAFF. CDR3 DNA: TGCAGCGTTGACGTCTGGAACACTGAAGCTTTCTTT.